The 20 T cell receptor beta chains below all came from one sample that was sequenced in a study of T cells in localized non-small cell lung cancer (dated by TCRdb to between 2020 and 2021). Libraries came from the immunoSEQ multiplex PCR assay. Sourced from immuneACCESS, this table was stored by TCRdb with only in-frame sequences that have V and J called. A share of the clones is absent; for the studies checked, an unresolved V gene accounts for under half, and the remainder has no known explanation. The sample includes about 24,000 clones, with approximately 84% observed a single time. Roughly 5% of the sample goes to the ten largest clones. The sample consisted of PBMCs, taken before any cancer treatment. The receptor source for this set is a man aged 40 to 75 with stage II lung adenocarcinoma.

This clone has only a few counts. The rearrangement links TRBV7-3 to TRBJ2-1, with 10 bases fitting TRBD2. The germline CDR1 and CDR2 sequences are SGHTA and FQGTGA. This CDR3 has 17 amino acids. J lost 0 bases, V lost 4 bases, and 6 bases had no gene match. DNA of the CDR3: TGTGCCAGCAGCTCGCAAGGACTAGCGGCCTCCTACAATGAGCAGTTCTTC. Protein: CASSSQGLAASYNEQFF.

The J gene is TRBJ2-7, the V gene TRBV5-1, with TRBD1 matching 8 bases. Germline trimming cut 0 bases from V and 5 bases from J; bases unmatched to any gene: 7. This CDR3 is 15 amino acids long. Germline assignment: CDR1 SGHRS and CDR2 YFSETQ. The CDR3 sequence: CASSLAFRGPNEQYF. The CDR3 coding sequence is TGCGCCAGCAGCTTGGCCTTCAGGGGGCCAAACGAGCAGTACTTC.

The chain recombines TRBV6-6 with TRBJ1-5; D gene uncertain. Trimming pared 5 bases from V and 7 bases from J, leaving 15 bases between. The germline CDR1 and CDR2 sequences are MNHNY and SVGAGI (reference sequence). This CDR3 is built from 14 residues. This CDR3 reads CASSPTDSSQPQHF. The CDR3 DNA sequence: TGTGCCAGCAGTCCGACCGATTCGAGCCAGCCCCAGCATTTT.

The V and J genes are TRBV10-1 and TRBJ1-5; no clear D. CDR3 size: 11 residues. Germline-derived CDR1 and CDR2 are WNHNN and SYGVQD (reference sequence). Trimming took 8 bases from V and 8 from J, leaving 10 bases between them. CDR3: CASDDAEPQHF. CDR3 nucleotides: TGCGCCAGCGACGACGCCGAGCCCCAGCATTTT.

The chain has TRBV4-2 and TRBJ1-1; D gene uncertain. V was cut by 0 bases and J by 1 base, with 6 bases left in between. This CDR3 has 14 amino acids. The V gene's germline CDR1 is LGHNA and CDR2 YNFKEQ. The CDR3 DNA follows: TGTGCCAGCAGCCAAGAAGGAGGGAACACTGAAGCTTTCTTT. As protein: CASSQEGGNTEAFF.

The rearrangement links TRBV5-8 to TRBJ2-1, with 12 positions matching TRBD2. There are 16 residues in the CDR3. Germline trimming cut 9 bases from V and 1 base from J; bases unmatched to any gene: 8. The germline V gene encodes CDR1 SGHTS and CDR2 YDEGEE. Here the CDR3 DNA reads TGTGCCACGGGACTAGCGGGTTCTTTGTCCTACAATGAGCAGTTCTTC. It specifies CATGLAGSLSYNEQFF.

The V and J genes are TRBV7-9 and TRBJ1-1, with 9 bases matching TRBD1. V lost 1 base, J lost 8 bases, and 11 bases stayed unmatched. This CDR3 is 16 amino acids long. Germline assignment: CDR1 SEHNR and CDR2 FQNEAQ (reference sequence). The CDR3 nucleotides are TGTGCCAGCAGCTTAGGCCCGGGACAGGGCGTCCCAGAAGCTTTCTTT. Its translation is CASSLGPGQGVPEAFF.

The chain joins TRBV7-8 to TRBJ2-4; D assignment may be TRBD1 or TRBD2 (5 bases each). Germline V lookup: CDR1 SGHVS, CDR2 FQNEAQ. This CDR3 spans 17 amino acids. V lost 6 bases to trimming and J lost 1 base, with 19 bases between them. CDR3 DNA sequence: TGTGCCAGCAGTTCCTGGGAATCCGGGGCGGCCAAAAACATTCAGTACTTC. It codes for CASSSWESGAAKNIQYF.

The rearrangement uses TRBV19 and TRBJ1-5; D uncertain. The V gene lost 4 bases and the J gene lost 10 bases, with 14 bases spanning the gap. Germline V lookup: CDR1 LNHDA, CDR2 SQIVND (reference sequence). The CDR3 covers 13 residues. In DNA form, the CDR3 reads TGTGCCAGTAGTACCCCCATTCGACTTCCCCAGCATTTT. Encoded protein: CASSTPIRLPQHF.

The chain employs TRBV30 and TRBJ1-1; D is uncertain. V lost 3 bases and J 1 base, leaving 6 bases between the germline ends. The CDR3 sequence is 12 residues long. Germline V gene data show CDR1 as GTSNPN and CDR2 as SVGIG (reference sequence). CDR3 nucleotide sequence: TGTGCCTGGAGGGGTACGAACACTGAAGCTTTCTTT. Protein: CAWRGTNTEAFF.

As DNA, the CDR3 is TGTGCCAGCAGTTCAGTAGTTACCTACAATGAGCAGTTCTTC. This sequence encodes CASSSVVTYNEQFF. The chain carries TRBV6-5 and TRBJ2-1; D remains unclear. This CDR3 is built from 14 residues. Trimming took 4 bases from V and 2 from J, leaving 9 bases between them. Germline loops: CDR1 MNHEY, CDR2 SVGAGI.

V usage is TRBV29-1 and J usage is TRBJ2-3; 8 nucleotides line up with TRBD2. The CDR3 has 14 residues. With V trimmed by 6 bases and J by 0 bases, 5 bases remained unmatched. Germline CDR1 reads SQVTM; CDR2 reads ANQGSEA. CDR3 DNA sequence: TGCAGCGTGAGAGCGGGGGCAAGCACAGATACGCAGTATTTT. The encoded protein is CSVRAGASTDTQYF.

This rearrangement joins TRBV5-6 to TRBJ2-1; 9 nucleotides align to TRBD1. CDR3 length equals 15 residues. Germline CDR1 and CDR2: SGHDT and YYEEEE. J gave up 8 bases and V 3 bases, and 9 bases lay outside the gene matches. CDR3 region: CASSSAGTGNHEQFF. The CDR3 DNA is TGTGCCAGCAGCTCCGCCGGGACAGGGAACCATGAGCAGTTCTTC.

This clone was counted a few times. The chain joins TRBV18 to TRBJ2-1; D may be TRBD1 (5 bases). Germline lookup yields CDR1 KGHSH and CDR2 LQKENI. V shed 5 bases and J shed 7 bases, with 9 bases lying between them. This CDR3 contains 12 residues. The CDR3 bases are TGTGCCAGCTCAGGAAAGGGGAATGAGCAGTTCTTC. It translates to CASSGKGNEQFF.

The chain uses TRBV18 and TRBJ2-1, with 7 bases aligning to TRBD1. The CDR3 spans 15 residues. V lost 3 bases to trimming and J lost 3 bases; unmatched junction nucleotides: 5. Looked up from germline, CDR1 is KGHSH and CDR2 is LQKENI. In DNA form, the CDR3 reads TGTGCCAGCTCACCCGGGACAGACTACTACAATGAGCAGTTCTTC. Protein sequence: CASSPGTDYYNEQFF.

V is TRBV18 and J is TRBJ2-7; D call uncertain. In germline, CDR1 is KGHSH, CDR2 LQKENI. V gave up 4 bases and J gave up 0 bases, with 7 bases separating them. This CDR3 has 13 residues. CDR3 sequence (DNA): TGTGCCAGCTCACAACGGAGCTCCTACGAGCAGTACTTC. Translated: CASSQRSSYEQYF. The full variable domain, in which reference TRBV18 and TRBJ2-7 provide the parts outside the CDR3, is NAGVMQNPRHLVRRRGQEARLRCSPMKGHSHVYWYRQLPEEGLKFMVYLQKENIIDESGMPKERFSAEFPKEGPSILRIQQVVRGDSAAYFCASSQRSSYEQYFGPGTRLTVT.

The rearrangement joins TRBV5-5 to TRBJ1-2; D is unresolved. V shed 0 bases and J shed 2 bases, with 5 bases lying between them. The CDR3 is 13 residues long. Looked up from germline, CDR1 is SGHKS and CDR2 is YYEKEE (reference sequence). CDR3 protein: CASSLVVNYGYTF. The CDR3 coding sequence is TGTGCCAGCAGCTTGGTTGTGAACTATGGCTACACCTTC. The complete variable domain, with remaining parts taken from reference TRBV5-5 and TRBJ1-2, reads DAGVTQSPTHLIKTRGQQVTLRCSPISGHKSVSWYQQVLGQGPQFIFQYYEKEERGRGNFPDRFSARQFPNYSSELNVNALLLGDSALYLCASSLVVNYGYTFGSGTRLTVV.

This clone is a singleton in its sample. This chain's CDR3 is CASSAGTLASSYNSPLHF. CDR3 nucleotide sequence: TGTGCCAGCAGTGCGGGGACGTTAGCTTCCTCCTATAATTCACCCCTCCACTTT. The rearrangement joins TRBV6-1 to TRBJ1-6; a weak D match, TRBD1 (5 bases). CDR3 length equals 18 residues. Trimming took 4 bases from V and 0 from J, leaving 16 bases between them. Germline V lookup: CDR1 MNHNS, CDR2 SASEGT.

J is TRBJ2-5 and V is TRBV11-2; D is uncertain. CDR1 SGHAT and CDR2 FQNNGV come from the germline V gene. The CDR3 totals 11 residues. V was clipped by 0 bases and J by 5 bases, with 1 base between them. The CDR3 loop reads CASSLDETQYF. CDR3 in DNA: TGTGCCAGCAGCTTAGATGAGACCCAGTACTTC.

The chain links TRBV4-2 to TRBJ2-7; 8 nucleotides line up with TRBD1. The CDR3 is 15 residues long. The germline gives CDR1 LGHNA, CDR2 YNFKEQ. J lost 2 bases, V lost 0 bases, and 3 bases had no gene match. The CDR3 sequence is CASSQEGTGPYEQYF. Written as DNA, the CDR3 is TGTGCCAGCAGCCAAGAAGGGACAGGTCCCTACGAGCAGTACTTC.